This T cell receptor beta chain was captured in a study of tumor and adjacent non-tumor tissue in lung cancer. RNA was extracted from bulk tissue without any cell sorting. Three rounds of nested PCR, following a modified ARM-PCR protocol, produced the TCRbeta library. A single record per CDR3 protein comes from TCRdb applying MiXCR to the multiplex PCR reads. The sample lists tens of thousands of distinct CDR3 sequences; 72% were seen once. This clonotype showed up many times. CDR3 size: 16 residues. The germline V gene encodes CDR1 MNHEY and CDR2 SVGAGI. The ends were cut back, 2 bases at V and 1 base at J, with 12 bases in the middle.

The receptor comes from a woman aged 40-49 years with non-small cell lung cancer. Sequences were obtained from lung tumor tissue. The chain uses TRBV6-5 and TRBJ2-1, with D tentatively TRBD1 (6 bases). DNA of the CDR3: TGTGCCAGCAGTTACGCGAAGACAGGTTCCTACAATGAGCAGTTCTTC. This sequence encodes CASSYAKTGSYNEQFF.